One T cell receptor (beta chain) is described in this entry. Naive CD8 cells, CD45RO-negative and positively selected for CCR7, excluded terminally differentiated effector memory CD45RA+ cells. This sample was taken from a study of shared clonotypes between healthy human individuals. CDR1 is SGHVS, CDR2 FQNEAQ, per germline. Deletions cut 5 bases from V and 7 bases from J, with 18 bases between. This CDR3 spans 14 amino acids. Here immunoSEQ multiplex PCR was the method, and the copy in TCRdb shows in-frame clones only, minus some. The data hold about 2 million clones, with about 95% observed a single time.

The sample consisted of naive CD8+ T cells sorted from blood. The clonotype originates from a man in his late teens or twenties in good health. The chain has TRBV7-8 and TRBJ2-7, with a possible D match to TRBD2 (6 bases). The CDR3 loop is CASSPGGPGVEQYF. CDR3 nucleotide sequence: TGTGCCAGCAGCCCCGGGGGTCCGGGGGTGGAGCAGTACTTC.